This record concerns one T cell receptor (beta chain) sequence. The antigen remains unidentified. This sample was included in a study of CXCR3-negative and CXCR3-positive naive CD8 T cells. Findings of the study overall: Memory CD8+ T cell repertoires were far less diverse than both naive subsets. Similar TRBV-TRBJ gene usage was seen in naive CXCR3-negative and CXCR3-positive cells, but not in memory cells.

The libraries of TRB cDNA were prepared using 5' RACE with UMI labels. After re-calling the 5' RACE reads, TCRdb lists one entry per CDR3 protein, DNA absent. The sample yields under 65,000 distinct CDR3 sequences, of which the top ten take up around 22%. The CDR3 spans 13 residues. Germline CDR1 reads SGHRS; CDR2 reads YFSETQ. V gene TRBV5-1 combines with J gene TRBJ1-1. Sample: memory CD8+ T cells from blood. This clonotype originated in a human donor in good health. Some clones in this sample may be carry-over from other donors' samples. CDR3 amino acids: CASSLAGSREAFF.